These T cell receptor beta chains were read from a single sample in a study of cytomegalovirus exposure and HLA in healthy donors. TCRdb keeps only in-frame clones here, not all; method: immunoSEQ multiplex PCR. Of around 130,000 clones detected, approximately 85% appear once; the ten largest clones hold about 6.7%. The sample taken for sequencing was PBMCs. The receptors were gathered from a woman aged 25-40 years in good health and CMV-seropositive. Both conserved end residues are part of each CDR3. A D gene is named only where the DNA matches it firmly. Clone size is shown for a subset of rows, as once, few, many or a class of expanded clone.

abundance: NA
j_gene: TRBJ2-2
v_gene: TRBV11-2
d_gene: TRBD2
CDR3nt: TGTGCCAGCAGCTTACGCCCTAGCGGGAACACCGGGGAGCTGTTTTTT
CDR3aa: CASSLRPSGNTGELFF

abundance: NA
j_gene: TRBJ2-7
v_gene: TRBV10-3
d_gene: NA
CDR3nt: TGTGCCATCAGTGCACAGTCCTACGAGCAGTACTTC
CDR3aa: CAISAQSYEQYF

abundance: NA
j_gene: TRBJ1-2
v_gene: TRBV7-3
d_gene: NA
CDR3nt: TGTGCCAGCAGCGCCGGACTGGACTATGGCTACACCTTC
CDR3aa: CASSAGLDYGYTF

abundance: NA
j_gene: TRBJ2-5
v_gene: TRBV5-1
d_gene: NA
CDR3nt: TGCGCCAGCAGCTTGGACGGGGGGCAAAAGACCCAGTACTTC
CDR3aa: CASSLDGGQKTQYF

abundance: NA
j_gene: TRBJ2-5
v_gene: TRBV2
d_gene: TRBD1
CDR3nt: TGTGCCAGCAGAAGGACAGGGGGAGAGACCCAGTACTTC
CDR3aa: CASRRTGGETQYF

abundance: NA
j_gene: TRBJ1-6
v_gene: TRBV19
d_gene: TRBD1
CDR3nt: TGTGCCAGTAGTTCCGACAGGGGCGATTCACCCCTCCACTTT
CDR3aa: CASSSDRGDSPLHF

abundance: NA
j_gene: TRBJ1-2
v_gene: TRBV7-9
d_gene: TRBD1
CDR3nt: TGTTCCAGCAGCTCATACCGGGACCACAGGGGCCTCTATGGCTACACCTTC
CDR3aa: CSSSSYRDHRGLYGYTF

abundance: NA
j_gene: TRBJ1-3
v_gene: TRBV19
d_gene: NA
CDR3nt: TGTGCCACCTTAGACAGGTCCTCTGGAAACACCATATATTTT
CDR3aa: CATLDRSSGNTIYF

abundance: NA
j_gene: TRBJ1-1
v_gene: TRBV30
d_gene: NA
CDR3nt: TGTGCCTGGAGTGTACAGGCCTACACTGAAGCTTTCTTT
CDR3aa: CAWSVQAYTEAFF

abundance: NA
j_gene: TRBJ2-5
v_gene: TRBV9
d_gene: TRBD2
CDR3nt: TGTGCCAGCAGCGTAGCCGGGGGGGCCAGAGAGACCCAGTACTTC
CDR3aa: CASSVAGGARETQYF

abundance: once
j_gene: TRBJ1-4
v_gene: TRBV19
d_gene: NA
CDR3nt: TGTGCCACTATAGGACAGAAATATAATGAAAAACTGTTTTTT
CDR3aa: CATIGQKYNEKLFF

abundance: NA
j_gene: TRBJ2-5
v_gene: TRBV9
d_gene: NA
CDR3nt: TGTGCCAGTTCCGGGGCGGGGACCCAAGAGACCCAGTACTTC
CDR3aa: CASSGAGTQETQYF

abundance: NA
j_gene: TRBJ2-7
v_gene: TRBV2
d_gene: TRBD1
CDR3nt: TGTGCCAGCTCCGCGGACAGGCCCTTGGACTACGAGCAGTACTTC
CDR3aa: CASSADRPLDYEQYF

abundance: NA
j_gene: TRBJ1-2
v_gene: TRBV7-3
d_gene: TRBD1
CDR3nt: TGTGCCAGCAGCCCGGGACAGGGAGGCGGCTACACCTTC
CDR3aa: CASSPGQGGGYTF

abundance: NA
j_gene: TRBJ2-7
v_gene: TRBV5-6
d_gene: NA
CDR3nt: TGTGCCAGCAGCTTGGAAACTGGGGGCGAGCAGTACTTC
CDR3aa: CASSLETGGEQYF

abundance: NA
j_gene: TRBJ1-2
v_gene: TRBV27
d_gene: NA
CDR3nt: TGTGCCAGCAGTTTAGCGAGGAACTATGGCTACACCTTC
CDR3aa: CASSLARNYGYTF

abundance: once
j_gene: TRBJ1-1
v_gene: TRBV27
d_gene: NA
CDR3nt: TGTGCCAGCAGTTGGGGCAGGAACACTGAAGCTTTCTTT
CDR3aa: CASSWGRNTEAFF

abundance: NA
j_gene: TRBJ2-2
v_gene: TRBV6-4
d_gene: NA
CDR3nt: TGTGCCAGCAAGGCGGGGCTTGACACCGGGGAGCTGTTTTTT
CDR3aa: CASKAGLDTGELFF

abundance: NA
j_gene: TRBJ1-1
v_gene: TRBV10-3
d_gene: NA
CDR3nt: TGTGCCATCAGGGGGGCAGGGGTGGACACTGAAGCTTTCTTT
CDR3aa: CAIRGAGVDTEAFF

abundance: NA
j_gene: TRBJ1-6
v_gene: TRBV6-1
d_gene: NA
CDR3nt: TGTGCCAGCAGTGGGTGGACAGTCTCCTATAATTCACCCCTCCACTTT
CDR3aa: CASSGWTVSYNSPLHF

abundance: NA
j_gene: TRBJ1-3
v_gene: TRBV5-4
d_gene: TRBD1
CDR3nt: TGTGCCAGCAGCTTGGGTGGGGGACAGGGGGCGCGAGCCGGAAACACCATATATTTT
CDR3aa: CASSLGGGQGARAGNTIYF

abundance: NA
j_gene: TRBJ2-1
v_gene: TRBV11-2
d_gene: TRBD1
CDR3nt: TGTGCCAGCAGCTCGACAGGGAGCTCCTACAATGAGCAGTTCTTC
CDR3aa: CASSSTGSSYNEQFF

abundance: NA
j_gene: TRBJ1-1
v_gene: TRBV4-1
d_gene: NA
CDR3nt: TGCGCCAGCAGCCAAGATCTGCGGGTTGAGCGGGAGAGGGAAGCTTTCTTT
CDR3aa: CASSQDLRVEREREAFF

abundance: NA
j_gene: TRBJ1-3
v_gene: TRBV9
d_gene: NA
CDR3nt: TGTGCCAGCAGCGCCTCAGGGGGAAACACCATATATTTT
CDR3aa: CASSASGGNTIYF

abundance: NA
j_gene: TRBJ2-3
v_gene: TRBV27
d_gene: NA
CDR3nt: TGTGCCAGCAGGGTCAGGGGCACAGATACGCAGTATTTT
CDR3aa: CASRVRGTDTQYF

abundance: NA
j_gene: TRBJ2-5
v_gene: TRBV2
d_gene: TRBD1
CDR3nt: TGTGCCAGCAGCCCCGGGACAGTCGAGACCCAGTACTTC
CDR3aa: CASSPGTVETQYF

abundance: NA
j_gene: TRBJ2-1
v_gene: TRBV7-2
d_gene: TRBD1
CDR3nt: TGTGCCAGCAGCACGGGACAGGGCAATGAGCAGTTCTTC
CDR3aa: CASSTGQGNEQFF

abundance: few
j_gene: TRBJ2-5
v_gene: TRBV2
d_gene: TRBD1
CDR3nt: TGTGCCAGCAGTGAAGGGACAGGGAGCGGTGAGACCCAGTACTTC
CDR3aa: CASSEGTGSGETQYF

abundance: NA
j_gene: TRBJ2-1
v_gene: TRBV20-1
d_gene: NA
CDR3nt: TGCAGTGAGACTAGGTCCAATGAGCAGTTCTTC
CDR3aa: CSETRSNEQFF

abundance: NA
j_gene: TRBJ2-3
v_gene: TRBV18
d_gene: NA
CDR3nt: TGTGCCAGCTCAGGGCTCCAGCGGGGCACAGATACGCAGTATTTT
CDR3aa: CASSGLQRGTDTQYF

abundance: once
j_gene: TRBJ2-7
v_gene: TRBV15
d_gene: TRBD1
CDR3nt: TGTGCCACCAGCAGAGATCGGATTGGGACAGGCCACTACGAGCAGTACTTC
CDR3aa: CATSRDRIGTGHYEQYF

abundance: few
j_gene: TRBJ1-5
v_gene: TRBV6-5
d_gene: NA
CDR3nt: TGTGCCAGCAGGCTTACCGGGGGGTATGAGCCCCAGCATTTT
CDR3aa: CASRLTGGYEPQHF

abundance: NA
j_gene: TRBJ1-4
v_gene: TRBV7-9
d_gene: TRBD1
CDR3nt: TGTGCCAGCAGCTTAGGGACAGGGGGCGAAAAACTGTTTTTT
CDR3aa: CASSLGTGGEKLFF

abundance: NA
j_gene: TRBJ2-1
v_gene: TRBV5-1
d_gene: TRBD2
CDR3nt: TGCGCCAGCAGTCCTAGCGGGAGGGTCTACAATGAGCAGTTCTTC
CDR3aa: CASSPSGRVYNEQFF

abundance: NA
j_gene: TRBJ2-4
v_gene: TRBV27
d_gene: TRBD2
CDR3nt: TGTGCCAGCAGCTTTCGGGGACTAGCGGGGCCGGGCGTTAACATTCAGTACTTC
CDR3aa: CASSFRGLAGPGVNIQYF

abundance: once
j_gene: TRBJ1-6
v_gene: TRBV6-5
d_gene: NA
CDR3nt: TGTGCCAGCTATCGTGGGGGGAGCTCACCCCTCCACTTT
CDR3aa: CASYRGGSSPLHF

abundance: NA
j_gene: TRBJ1-2
v_gene: TRBV6-4
d_gene: NA
CDR3nt: TGTGCCAGCAGTGACGGAGGGTATGGCTACACCTTC
CDR3aa: CASSDGGYGYTF

abundance: NA
j_gene: TRBJ1-5
v_gene: TRBV7-8
d_gene: NA
CDR3nt: TGTGCCAGCAGCTCCAGCGGACAGTTTAGCAATCAGCCCCAGCATTTT
CDR3aa: CASSSSGQFSNQPQHF

abundance: few
j_gene: TRBJ1-2
v_gene: TRBV2
d_gene: TRBD1
CDR3nt: TGTGCCAGCAGTGAAGCCGGGACAGAATATGGCTACACCTTC
CDR3aa: CASSEAGTEYGYTF

abundance: once
j_gene: TRBJ1-3
v_gene: TRBV6-1
d_gene: NA
CDR3nt: TGTGCCAGCAATAGAGACATCTCTGGAAACACCATATATTTT
CDR3aa: CASNRDISGNTIYF

abundance: NA
j_gene: TRBJ1-1
v_gene: TRBV10-3
d_gene: NA
CDR3nt: TGTGCCATCAGTGGCGCAGGGGTTGTTGAAGCTTTCTTT
CDR3aa: CAISGAGVVEAFF

abundance: NA
j_gene: TRBJ2-7
v_gene: TRBV30
d_gene: NA
CDR3nt: TGTGCCTGGAGTGTGTCAGGGTTCAGCGAGCAGTACTTC
CDR3aa: CAWSVSGFSEQYF

abundance: NA
j_gene: TRBJ1-2
v_gene: TRBV6-5
d_gene: TRBD1
CDR3nt: TGTGCCAGCAGTTACTCGGACAGGACGGGAAATGGCTACACCTTC
CDR3aa: CASSYSDRTGNGYTF

abundance: NA
j_gene: TRBJ1-2
v_gene: TRBV28
d_gene: NA
CDR3nt: TGTGCCAGCAGTCAAGGGACGGGAGGTGACTACACCTTC
CDR3aa: CASSQGTGGDYTF

abundance: NA
j_gene: TRBJ2-5
v_gene: TRBV10-3
d_gene: TRBD1
CDR3nt: TGTGCCATCAAAGAGGGACAGGGCCAAGAGACCCAGTACTTC
CDR3aa: CAIKEGQGQETQYF

abundance: NA
j_gene: TRBJ1-2
v_gene: TRBV6-1
d_gene: NA
CDR3nt: TGTGCCAGCAGTGAAGCGTCCGGTTTTAACTATGGCTACACCTTC
CDR3aa: CASSEASGFNYGYTF

abundance: NA
j_gene: TRBJ2-3
v_gene: TRBV19
d_gene: NA
CDR3nt: TGTGCCAGTAGTGGGGACTTTCTCACAGATACGCAGTATTTT
CDR3aa: CASSGDFLTDTQYF

abundance: NA
j_gene: TRBJ2-2
v_gene: TRBV28
d_gene: TRBD2
CDR3nt: TGTGCCAGCAGTCTAGCGGGAGGAGGGACCGGGGAGCTGTTTTTT
CDR3aa: CASSLAGGGTGELFF

abundance: NA
j_gene: TRBJ2-7
v_gene: TRBV20-1
d_gene: NA
CDR3nt: TGCAGTGCCCCGACAGGTGGCGAGCAGTACTTC
CDR3aa: CSAPTGGEQYF

abundance: NA
j_gene: TRBJ2-7
v_gene: TRBV5-1
d_gene: TRBD2
CDR3nt: TGCGCCAGCAGCTTGGTAACGAGCGGGAGCTACGAGCAGTACTTC
CDR3aa: CASSLVTSGSYEQYF

abundance: NA
j_gene: TRBJ1-4
v_gene: TRBV7-9
d_gene: NA
CDR3nt: TGTGCCAGCAGCCAATGGGGACAAAGTGAAAAACTGTTTTTT
CDR3aa: CASSQWGQSEKLFF

abundance: NA
j_gene: TRBJ2-7
v_gene: TRBV14
d_gene: NA
CDR3nt: TGTGCCAGCAGCCATGACTTTACTTACGAGCAGTACTTC
CDR3aa: CASSHDFTYEQYF

abundance: few
j_gene: TRBJ1-1
v_gene: TRBV5-1
d_gene: NA
CDR3nt: TGCGCCAGCAGCCCCCTCGGGGGGTACGAGGGAACGAAAGCTTTCTTT
CDR3aa: CASSPLGGYEGTKAFF

abundance: NA
j_gene: TRBJ2-1
v_gene: TRBV6-8
d_gene: NA
CDR3nt: TGTGCCAGCAGTCCCCTTGGGCCCCTTGATGAGCAGTTCTTC
CDR3aa: CASSPLGPLDEQFF

abundance: NA
j_gene: TRBJ2-7
v_gene: TRBV27
d_gene: NA
CDR3nt: TGTGCCAGCAGTTTAACAGGCTCCGTCGAGCAGTACTTC
CDR3aa: CASSLTGSVEQYF